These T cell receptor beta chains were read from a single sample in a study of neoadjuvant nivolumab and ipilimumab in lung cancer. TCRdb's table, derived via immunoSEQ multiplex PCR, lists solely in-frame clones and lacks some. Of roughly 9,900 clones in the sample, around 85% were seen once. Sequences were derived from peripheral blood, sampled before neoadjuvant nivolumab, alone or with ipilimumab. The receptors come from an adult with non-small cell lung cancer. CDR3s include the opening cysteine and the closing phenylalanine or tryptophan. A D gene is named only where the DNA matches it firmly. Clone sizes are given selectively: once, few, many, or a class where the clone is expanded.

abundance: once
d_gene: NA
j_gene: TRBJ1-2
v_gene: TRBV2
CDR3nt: TGTGCCAGCACTCGGGGGCGCGACTATGGCTACACCTTC
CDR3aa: CASTRGRDYGYTF

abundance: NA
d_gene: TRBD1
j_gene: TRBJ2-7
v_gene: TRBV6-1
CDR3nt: TGTGCCAGCAGCCCCGGACAGGGGGCCGCCTACGAGCAGTACTTC
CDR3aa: CASSPGQGAAYEQYF

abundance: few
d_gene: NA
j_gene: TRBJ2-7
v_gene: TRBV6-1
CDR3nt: TGTGCCAGCAGTGAGGACAGTCTCGACGGACTAGTTAGGTACTTC
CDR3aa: CASSEDSLDGLVRYF

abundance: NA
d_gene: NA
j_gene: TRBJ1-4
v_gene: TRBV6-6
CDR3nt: TGTGCCAGCAGATTGGGACCGCCGGGAATTAATGAAAAACTGTTTTTT
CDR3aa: CASRLGPPGINEKLFF

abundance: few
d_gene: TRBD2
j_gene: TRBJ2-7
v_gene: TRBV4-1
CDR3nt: TGCGCCAGCAGCCGGTCTAGCGGGTCCTACGAGCAGTACTTC
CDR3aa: CASSRSSGSYEQYF

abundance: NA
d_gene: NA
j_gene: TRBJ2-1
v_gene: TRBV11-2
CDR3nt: TGTGCCAGCAGCACCGGACGAAACAATGAGCAGTTCTTC
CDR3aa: CASSTGRNNEQFF

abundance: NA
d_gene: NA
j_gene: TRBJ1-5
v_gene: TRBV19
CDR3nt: TGTGCCAGTCGTCAGGCTAGCAATCAGCCCCAGCATTTT
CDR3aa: CASRQASNQPQHF

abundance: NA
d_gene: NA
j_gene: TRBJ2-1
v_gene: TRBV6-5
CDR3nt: TGTGCCAGCAGCAACTACTGGGGGAATGAGCAGTTCTTC
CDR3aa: CASSNYWGNEQFF

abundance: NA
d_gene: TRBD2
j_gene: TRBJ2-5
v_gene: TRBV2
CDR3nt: TGTGCCAGCAGTGAACGGGAGGGAGTAGGAGAGACCCAGTACTTC
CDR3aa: CASSEREGVGETQYF

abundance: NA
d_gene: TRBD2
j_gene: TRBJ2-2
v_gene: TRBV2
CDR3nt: TGTGCCAGCAGAGAACTAGCGGGAGGTTTTTCCGGGGAGCTGTTTTTT
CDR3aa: CASRELAGGFSGELFF

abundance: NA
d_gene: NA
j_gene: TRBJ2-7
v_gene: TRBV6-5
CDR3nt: TGTGCCAGCAGAACCCCGGGCCACTACGAGCAGTACTTC
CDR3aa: CASRTPGHYEQYF

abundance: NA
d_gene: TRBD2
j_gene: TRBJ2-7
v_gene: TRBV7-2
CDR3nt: TGTGCCAGCAGCTTAGGGTTCATAACTAGCGGTCCCGAGCAGTACTTC
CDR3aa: CASSLGFITSGPEQYF

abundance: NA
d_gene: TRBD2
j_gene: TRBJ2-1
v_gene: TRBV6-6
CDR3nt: TGTGCCAGCACAAAGACTAGCGGGAGCGCTGAGCAGTTCTTC
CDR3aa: CASTKTSGSAEQFF

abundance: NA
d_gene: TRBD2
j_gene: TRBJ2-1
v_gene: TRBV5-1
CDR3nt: TGCGCCAGCAGCTTGTCCGGGACTAGCGGCTCCTACAATGAGCAGTTCTTC
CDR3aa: CASSLSGTSGSYNEQFF

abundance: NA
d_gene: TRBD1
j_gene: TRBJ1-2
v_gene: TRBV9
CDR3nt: TGTGCCAGCAGCCCGAAAATAGGGACAGTTTTAAGAGGCTACACCTTC
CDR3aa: CASSPKIGTVLRGYTF

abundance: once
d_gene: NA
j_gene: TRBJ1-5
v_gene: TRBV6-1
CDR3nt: TGTGCCAGCAGTGAATGGTGGGTAGATAGCAATCAGCCCCAGCATTTT
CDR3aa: CASSEWWVDSNQPQHF

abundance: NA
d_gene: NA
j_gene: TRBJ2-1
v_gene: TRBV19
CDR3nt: TGTGCCAGTAGTCATAGCGGTGAATACAATGAGCAGTTCTTC
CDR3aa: CASSHSGEYNEQFF

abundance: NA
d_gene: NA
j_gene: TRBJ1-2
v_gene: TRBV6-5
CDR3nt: TGTGCCAGCAGCCCCGGCGAGGGTAGGGGCTACACCTTC
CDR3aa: CASSPGEGRGYTF

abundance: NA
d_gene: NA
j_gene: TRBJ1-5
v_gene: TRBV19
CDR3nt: TGTGCCAGTAGTATACTTCAGGGTCCCCAGCCCCAGCATTTT
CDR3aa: CASSILQGPQPQHF

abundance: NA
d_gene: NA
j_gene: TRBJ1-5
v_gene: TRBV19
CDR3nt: TGTGCCAGTAGCCAGAACTCAGGTAGCAATCAGCCCCAGCATTTT
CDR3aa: CASSQNSGSNQPQHF

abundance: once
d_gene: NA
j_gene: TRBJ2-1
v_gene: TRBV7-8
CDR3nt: TGTGCCAGCATCGAGAGGGGGGCGGGATCTGAGCAGTTCTTC
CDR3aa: CASIERGAGSEQFF

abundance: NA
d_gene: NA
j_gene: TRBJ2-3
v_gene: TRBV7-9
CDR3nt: TGTGCCAGCGGAAGAGGCTCGGGACACACAGATACGCAGTATTTT
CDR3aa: CASGRGSGHTDTQYF